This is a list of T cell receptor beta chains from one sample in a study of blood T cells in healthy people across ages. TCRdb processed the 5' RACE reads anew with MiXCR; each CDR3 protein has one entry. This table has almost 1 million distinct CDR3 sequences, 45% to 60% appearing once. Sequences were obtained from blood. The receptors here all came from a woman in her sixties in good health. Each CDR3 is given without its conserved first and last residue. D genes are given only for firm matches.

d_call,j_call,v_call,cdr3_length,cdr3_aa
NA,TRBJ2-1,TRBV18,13,ASLPGSADYNEQF
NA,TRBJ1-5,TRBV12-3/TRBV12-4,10,ASSLGILAQH
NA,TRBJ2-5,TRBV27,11,ASSPNGAETQY
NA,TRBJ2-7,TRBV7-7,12,ASSHGAGPYEQY
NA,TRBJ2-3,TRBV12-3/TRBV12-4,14,ASSLGGDGSTDTQY
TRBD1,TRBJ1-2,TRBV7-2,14,ASSLWDRTFGYGYT
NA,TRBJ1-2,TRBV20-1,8,STTGSGYT
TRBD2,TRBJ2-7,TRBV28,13,ASSSPSGSRHEQY
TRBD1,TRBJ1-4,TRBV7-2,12,ASSMGTGHEKLF
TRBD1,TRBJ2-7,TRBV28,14,ASSSRRQGVPNEQY
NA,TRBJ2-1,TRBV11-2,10,ASSPQYNEQF
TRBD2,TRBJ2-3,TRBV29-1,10,SVPSGTDTQY
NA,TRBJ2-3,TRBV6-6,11,ASTDSATDTQY
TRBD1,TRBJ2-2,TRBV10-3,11,AITGENTGELF
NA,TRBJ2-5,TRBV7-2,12,ASSPSTFQETQY
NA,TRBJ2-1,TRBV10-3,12,AAQSRGTYNEQF
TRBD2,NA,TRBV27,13,ASSSGTSGHDEQY
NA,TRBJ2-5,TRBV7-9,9,ASSFLVTQY
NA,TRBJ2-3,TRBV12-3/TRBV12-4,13,ASSSTDTSTDTQY
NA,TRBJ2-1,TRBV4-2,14,ASGTSDSNFGVEQF
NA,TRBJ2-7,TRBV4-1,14,ASSQGNSGFFYEQY
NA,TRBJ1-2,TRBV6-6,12,ASSWVFENYGYT
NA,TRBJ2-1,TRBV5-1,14,ASSLAPSGTYNEQF
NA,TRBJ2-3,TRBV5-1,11,ASSSGGLDTQY
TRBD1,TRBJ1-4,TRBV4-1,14,ASSTGQGVEGEKLF
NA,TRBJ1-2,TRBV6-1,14,ASSPVGGVGEYGYT
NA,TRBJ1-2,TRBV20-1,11,SASKWDNYGYT
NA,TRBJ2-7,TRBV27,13,ASSFGDRSSYEQY
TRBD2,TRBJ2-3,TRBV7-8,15,ASSLRTSRTRTDTQY
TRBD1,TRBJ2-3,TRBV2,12,ASSGQGGTDTQY
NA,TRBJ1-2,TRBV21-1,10,ASTRTRYGYT
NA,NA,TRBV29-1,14,SVEPGQRSSYNEQY
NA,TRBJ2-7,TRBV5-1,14,ASSSPQGRPSYEQY
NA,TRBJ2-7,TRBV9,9,ASTGGGFLY
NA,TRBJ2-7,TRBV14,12,ASSLIRDGYEQY
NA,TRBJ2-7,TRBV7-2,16,ASSLEALGAGWGYEQY
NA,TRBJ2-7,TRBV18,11,ASSPKGSGEQY
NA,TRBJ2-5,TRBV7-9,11,ASSGLDRETQY
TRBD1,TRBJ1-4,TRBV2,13,ASSEARGRFEKLF
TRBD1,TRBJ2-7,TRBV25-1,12,ASSEPGQAYEQY
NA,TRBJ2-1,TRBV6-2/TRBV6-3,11,ASSATHPNEQF
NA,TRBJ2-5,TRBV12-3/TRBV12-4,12,ASSLAPSGVTQY
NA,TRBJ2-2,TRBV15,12,ATSRDPASGELF
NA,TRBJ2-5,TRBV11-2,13,ASSSQGRPQETQY
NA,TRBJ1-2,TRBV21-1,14,AELTRSRAPGHGYT
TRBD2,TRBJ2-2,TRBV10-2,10,ASSLTAGELF
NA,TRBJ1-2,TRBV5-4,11,ASSSDGNYGYT
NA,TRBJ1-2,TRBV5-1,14,ASSLGPASANYGYT
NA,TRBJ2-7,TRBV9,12,ASSAGVSGQEQY
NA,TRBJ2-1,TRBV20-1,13,SARDRWQGNNEQF
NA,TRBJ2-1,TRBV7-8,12,ASSFDGTYNEQF
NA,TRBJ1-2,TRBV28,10,ASRKPGGGYT
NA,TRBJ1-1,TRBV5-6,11,ASSWRAAKEAF
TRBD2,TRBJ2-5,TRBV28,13,ASLRGLAAQETQY
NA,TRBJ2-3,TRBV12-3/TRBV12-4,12,ASSLESVTDTQY